What follows are 24 T cell receptor beta chains derived from one specimen sequenced in a study of T cell responses to AZD1222 COVID-19 vaccine. Here immunoSEQ multiplex PCR was the method, and the copy in TCRdb shows in-frame clones only, minus some. The sample records 150,000 to 250,000 clones, 91% being singletons. The sample in question was peripheral blood, obtained 28 days after the second AZD1222 dose. The receptors derive from an adult who received the AZD1222 COVID-19 vaccine.

V gene TRBV2 combines with J gene TRBJ2-7, with 8 bases aligning to TRBD2. The CDR3 is 17 amino acids. The trim removed 0 bases at V and 5 bases at J, leaving 12 bases unmatched. Per germline, CDR1 SNHLY and CDR2 FYNNEI. In nucleotides, the CDR3 is TGTGCCAGCAGTGAAGCGGGAAAGGGAGCGGGAGCTAACGAGCAGTACTTC. This encodes CASSEAGKGAGANEQYF. The complete variable domain, with remaining parts taken from reference TRBV2 and TRBJ2-7, reads EPEVTQTPSHQVTQMGQEVILRCVPISNHLYFYWYRQILGQKVEFLVSFYNNEISEKSEIFDDQFSVERPDGSNFTLKIRSTKLEDSAMYFCASSEAGKGAGANEQYFGPGTRLTVT.

The rearrangement links TRBV24-1 to TRBJ1-1; D not certain. The germline V gene has CDR1 KGHDR and CDR2 SFDVKD. The ends were cut back, 6 bases at V and 0 bases at J, with 7 bases in the middle. The CDR3 has 13 amino acids. CDR3 in DNA: TGTGCCACCAGTTCGGCCGTGAACACTGAAGCTTTCTTT. It codes for CATSSAVNTEAFF.

This clone was found once. The CDR3 region has the DNA TGTGCCAGCAGCCGAGCGAGAGCGGATGCCTACGAGCAGTACTTC. The encoded protein is CASSRARADAYEQYF. The chain is built from TRBV4-2 and TRBJ2-7; D possibly corresponds to TRBD2 (5 bases). V was shortened by 4 bases and J by 2 bases, with 15 bases between the two germline ends. This CDR3 has 15 residues. Germline V gene data show CDR1 as LGHNA and CDR2 as YNFKEQ.

The J gene is TRBJ2-1, the V gene TRBV10-2, with D hard to call. Germline CDR1 reads WSHSY; CDR2 reads SAAADI. This CDR3 spans 11 amino acids. V dropped 2 bases and J dropped 7 bases, with 3 bases sitting between them. The chain's CDR3 is CASSEGNEQFF. DNA for the CDR3: TGCGCCAGCAGTGAGGGGAATGAGCAGTTCTTC.

This clone was detected a few times. V gene TRBV11-3 combines with J gene TRBJ2-3; D is undetermined. CDR1 and CDR2 (germline): SGHNT, YENEEA. V shed 1 base and J shed 6 bases, with 5 bases lying between them. The CDR3 has 12 amino acids. The CDR3 sequence: CASSLGLDTQYF. The DNA for the CDR3 is TGTGCCAGCAGCTTAGGACTGGATACGCAGTATTTT.

The chain joins TRBV6-5 to TRBJ2-4; D perhaps matches TRBD1 (5 bases). The CDR3 length is 14 residues. Trimming pared 2 bases from V and 4 bases from J, leaving 9 bases between. Germline loops: CDR1 MNHEY, CDR2 SVGAGI. The CDR3 nucleotides are TGTGCCAGCAGTTACCTAGACAGTAAAAACATTCAGTACTTC. Amino acid sequence: CASSYLDSKNIQYF.

The gene calls are TRBV30 and TRBJ1-1; D is unclear. V was trimmed by 1 base and J by 1 base, leaving 13 bases between them. CDR3 size: 15 residues. The germline V gene has CDR1 GTSNPN and CDR2 SVGIG (reference sequence). The CDR3 region has the DNA TGTGCCTGGAGTGGGGGATTGGTTGGGAACACTGAAGCTTTCTTT. Translated: CAWSGGLVGNTEAFF.

The chain combines TRBV5-1 with TRBJ1-2, with 9 nucleotides matching TRBD1. With 0 bases clipped from V and 7 bases from J, the junction kept 4 bases outside the gene matches. Germline V lookup: CDR1 SGHRS, CDR2 YFSETQ. The length of the CDR3 is 14 residues. CDR3 coding DNA: TGCGCCAGCAGCTTGGGGGGGACAGGGTCTGGCTACACCTTC. This codes for CASSLGGTGSGYTF.

V usage is TRBV12-3 or TRBV12-4 and J usage is TRBJ1-5; D is undetermined. This CDR3 comprises 13 residues. V lost 1 base, J lost 5 bases, and 6 bases lay in between. CDR3 in amino acids: CASSLDRYQPQHF. Written as DNA, the CDR3 is TGTGCCAGCAGTTTAGACAGATATCAGCCCCAGCATTTT.

V is TRBV27 and J is TRBJ1-2; D uncertain. The CDR3 consists of 13 residues. Germline lookup yields CDR1 MNHEY and CDR2 SMNVEV (reference sequence). Trimming took 6 bases from V and 6 from J, leaving 14 bases between them. The CDR3 reads CASRGRAPDGYTF. The CDR3 DNA is TGTGCCAGCAGGGGCAGAGCCCCCGATGGCTACACCTTC.

The chain uses TRBV28 and TRBJ2-5; D gene unclear. V lost 4 bases and J lost 7, with 22 bases in between. From germline, CDR1 is MDHEN and CDR2 SYDVKM. The CDR3 sequence is 16 residues long. This CDR3 is CASSYPPGPSRGTQYF. The CDR3, as DNA: TGTGCCAGCAGTTACCCCCCAGGTCCCTCCCGCGGGACCCAGTACTTC.

The chain employs TRBV7-8 and TRBJ1-5; D perhaps matches TRBD1 (5 bases). This CDR3 region has 14 residues. V was shortened by 1 base and J by 5 bases, with 9 bases between the two germline ends. CDR1 and CDR2 (germline): SGHVS, FQNEAQ. The CDR3 DNA follows: TGTGCCAGCAGCTTAGAGGGGAGGTATCAGCCCCAGCATTTT. This encodes CASSLEGRYQPQHF. Supplemented by reference TRBV7-8 and TRBJ1-5, the full variable domain reads GAGVSQSPRYKVAKRGQDVALRCDPISGHVSLFWYQQALGQGPEFLTYFQNEAQLDKSGLPSDRFFAERPEGSVSTLKIQRTQQEDSAVYLCASSLEGRYQPQHFGDGTRLSIL.

This rearrangement joins TRBV7-3 to TRBJ1-1, with D unclear. Per the germline V gene, CDR1 is SGHTA and CDR2 is FQGTGA. CDR3 size: 13 residues. V was cut by 5 bases and J by 5 bases, with 12 bases left in between. DNA of the CDR3: TGTGCCAGCAGCCCGAGGTCTGAGACTGAAGCTTTCTTT. Residues: CASSPRSETEAFF.

The chain is built from TRBV6-2 or TRBV6-3 and TRBJ2-5; D not certain. Germline loops: CDR1 MNHEY, CDR2 SVGEGT. The length of the CDR3 is 12 residues. V was clipped by 1 base and J by 4 bases, with 4 bases between them. The CDR3 nucleotides read TGTGCCAGCAGTTACTGGGGAGAGACCCAGTACTTC. It codes for CASSYWGETQYF.

This chain joins TRBV5-3 and TRBJ2-1; 9 bases match TRBD2. TRBV5-3 is treated as an ORF (open reading frame) with a function not yet certain. V shed 0 bases, J shed 6 bases, and the junction held 10 bases outside the gene matches. The CDR3 runs to 17 residues. In DNA, the CDR3 is TGTGCCAGAAGCTTGGGGGTAGGGCTAGCGGGAACCAATGAGCAGTTCTTC. This sequence encodes CARSLGVGLAGTNEQFF.

This clone occurred a few times. V is TRBV3-1 (or the pseudogene TRBV3-2) and J is TRBJ2-1; TRBD2 is a possible D gene (5 bases). The V gene's germline CDR1 is LGHDT and CDR2 YNNKEL (reference sequence). The CDR3 extends over 17 amino acids. V gave up 2 bases and J gave up 3 bases, with 17 bases separating them. CDR3 loop: CASSQLIGLAGYNEQFF. The DNA for the CDR3 is TGTGCCAGCAGCCAATTGATTGGTCTAGCCGGCTACAATGAGCAGTTCTTC.

The V gene is TRBV19, the J gene TRBJ1-6; D ambiguous. CDR1 LNHDA and CDR2 SQIVND come from the germline V gene (reference sequence). The V gene lost 4 bases and the J gene lost 12 bases, with 16 bases spanning the gap. This CDR3 comprises 14 residues. The CDR3: CASSTELLGGPLHF. CDR3 DNA: TGTGCCAGTAGTACTGAGCTCCTCGGAGGACCCCTCCACTTT.

This chain's CDR3 is CASSSGGAGAKNIQYF. The CDR3 region has the DNA TGTGCCAGCAGCTCGGGGGGGGCTGGGGCCAAAAACATTCAGTACTTC. The chain combines TRBV11-2 with TRBJ2-4, with 8 bases that match TRBD2. The V gene end was trimmed by 4 bases and the J gene end by 1 base; junction bases not matched to a gene: 6. Germline V CDR1 and CDR2: SGHAT, FQNNGV. The CDR3 consists of 16 residues.

This chain links TRBV19 with TRBJ1-5; no reliable D call. The CDR3 loop spans 12 amino acids. V lost 4 bases, J lost 3 bases, and 4 bases lay in between. Germline V CDR1 and CDR2: LNHDA, SQIVND (reference sequence). The CDR3: CASSSHNQPQHF. As DNA, the CDR3 is TGTGCCAGTAGTAGCCACAATCAGCCCCAGCATTTT.

Only one count was recorded for this clone. This chain connects TRBV24-1 to TRBJ2-7; D might be TRBD2 (5 bases). Germline CDR1 KGHDR, CDR2 SFDVKD. The CDR3 is 16 residues long. The germline V and J ends were trimmed by 2 bases and 0 bases, with 13 bases remaining between them. The CDR3 loop is CATSDSRVGSSYEQYF. The CDR3 DNA follows: TGTGCCACCAGTGATTCGAGGGTAGGGTCCTCCTACGAGCAGTACTTC.

Only one count was recorded for this clone. The chain uses TRBV10-1 and TRBJ2-7, with 10 bases aligning to TRBD2. V was pared by 8 bases and J by 7 bases, with 8 bases of the junction left unmatched. CDR1 is WNHNN, CDR2 SYGVQD, per germline (reference sequence). The CDR3 totals 13 residues. The CDR3 sequence: CASGSGRAGEQYF. The CDR3 DNA is TGCGCCAGCGGAAGCGGGAGGGCCGGGGAGCAGTACTTC.

V and J are TRBV7-9 and TRBJ1-1, with D unresolved. The CDR3 is 16 residues long. Trimming removed 5 bases at V and 0 bases at J, with 16 bases between. Germline CDR1 SEHNR, CDR2 FQNEAQ (reference sequence). The CDR3 protein is CASSPRTVEMNTEAFF. CDR3 DNA: TGTGCCAGCAGCCCTAGGACGGTAGAGATGAACACTGAAGCTTTCTTT.

The chain carries TRBV28 and TRBJ1-1; TRBD1 matches 7 bases. CDR3 length: 15 amino acids. V lost 5 bases to trimming and J lost 1 base; unmatched junction nucleotides: 7. Germline CDR1 and CDR2: MDHEN and SYDVKM. CDR3 coding DNA: TGTGCCAGCAGTCCAGGGGGACGCCGGAACACTGAAGCTTTCTTT. Protein product: CASSPGGRRNTEAFF.

Only one count was recorded for this clone. The rearrangement links TRBV28 to TRBJ1-2; weak D call: TRBD1 (5 bases). The CDR3 runs 13 residues. CDR1 and CDR2 from the germline V gene are MDHEN and SYDVKM. Trimming took off 9 bases at V and 7 bases at J, with 18 bases between the two ends. The CDR3 DNA follows: TGTGCCAGTCGGACCGGCCAAGGGGTTGGCTACACCTTC. Protein sequence: CASRTGQGVGYTF.